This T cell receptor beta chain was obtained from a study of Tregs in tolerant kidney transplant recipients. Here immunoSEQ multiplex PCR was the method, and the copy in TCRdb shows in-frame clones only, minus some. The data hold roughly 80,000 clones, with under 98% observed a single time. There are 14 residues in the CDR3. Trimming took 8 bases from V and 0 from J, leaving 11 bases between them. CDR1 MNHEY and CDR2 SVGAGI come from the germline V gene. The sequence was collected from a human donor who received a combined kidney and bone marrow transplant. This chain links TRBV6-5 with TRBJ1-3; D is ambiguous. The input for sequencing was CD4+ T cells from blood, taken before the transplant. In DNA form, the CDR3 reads TGTGCCAGCGTATACTCAAGCTCTGGAAACACCATATATTTT. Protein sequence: CASVYSSSGNTIYF.